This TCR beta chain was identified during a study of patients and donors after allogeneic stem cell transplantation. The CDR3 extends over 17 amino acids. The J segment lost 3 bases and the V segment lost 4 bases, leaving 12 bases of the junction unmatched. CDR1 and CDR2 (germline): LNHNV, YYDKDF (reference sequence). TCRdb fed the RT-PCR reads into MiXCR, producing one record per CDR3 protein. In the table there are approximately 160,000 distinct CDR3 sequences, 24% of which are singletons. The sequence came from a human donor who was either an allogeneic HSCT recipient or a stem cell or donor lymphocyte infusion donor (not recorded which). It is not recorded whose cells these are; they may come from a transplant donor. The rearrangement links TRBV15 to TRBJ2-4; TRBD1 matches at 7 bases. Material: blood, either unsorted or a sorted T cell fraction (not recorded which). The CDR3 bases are TGTGCCACCAGCACAAATACAGGGGAAGAGGACAAAAACATTCAGTACTTC. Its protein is CATSTNTGEEDKNIQYF.